The present TCR beta chain was sequenced within a study of read filtering for tumor transcriptome and immune sequencing. The overall study: RNA-seq yielded only 85 to 1273 TCR reads, IR-seq about 4 to 10.27 million. Study observations and caveats: IR-seq captured clonotypes deeper and more reliably than RNA-seq. Dropping single-read clonotypes raised IR-seq and RNA-seq shared-clonotype correlation.

This clonotype is a singleton in its sample. The target antigen is unknown. The junction differs from germline at one of its ends, possibly a read error. This library used roughly 370 ng RNA and molecular barcoded adaptors spanning alpha/delta and beta/gamma chains. TCRdb re-called the reads through MiXCR, storing one row per CDR3 protein. This table holds some 48,000 distinct CDR3 sequences, roughly 18% found once. The material sequenced was a population of CD138-negative cells sorted from bone marrow. This receptor was taken from a donor over 35 with multiple myeloma.

CDR3 residues: CASSLLPADYNEQFF. The CDR3 DNA is TGCGCCAGCAGCTTACTCCCAGCGGATTACAATGAGCAGTTCTTC. The chain links TRBV7-2 to TRBJ2-1; tentative D call: TRBD2 (5 bases). Germline CDR1 is SGHTA and CDR2 is FQGNSA. This CDR3 has 15 amino acids.